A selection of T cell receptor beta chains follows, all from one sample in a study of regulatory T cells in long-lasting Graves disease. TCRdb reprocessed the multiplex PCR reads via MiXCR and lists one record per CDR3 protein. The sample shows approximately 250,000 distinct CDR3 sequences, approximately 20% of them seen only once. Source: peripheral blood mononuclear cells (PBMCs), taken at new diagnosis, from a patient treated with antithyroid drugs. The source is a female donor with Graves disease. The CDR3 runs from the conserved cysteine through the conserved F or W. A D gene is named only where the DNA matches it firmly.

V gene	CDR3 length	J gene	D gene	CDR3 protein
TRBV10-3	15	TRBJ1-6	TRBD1	CAISKLQGARSPLHF
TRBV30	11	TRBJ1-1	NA	CAWSHKTEAFF
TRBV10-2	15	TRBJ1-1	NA	CASSASRVVNTEAFF
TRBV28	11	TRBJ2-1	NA	CASSFGWEQFF
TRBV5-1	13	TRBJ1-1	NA	CASKFSESTEAFF
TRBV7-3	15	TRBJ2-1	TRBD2	CASSLVGRFGNEQFF
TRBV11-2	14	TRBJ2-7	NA	CASSLLSRANEQYF
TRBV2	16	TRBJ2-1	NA	CASSEFTRGLYNEQFF
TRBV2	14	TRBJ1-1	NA	CASTRGSENTEAFF
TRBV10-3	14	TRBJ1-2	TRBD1	CAISTRDSYYGYTF
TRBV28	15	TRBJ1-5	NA	CASSLLTYSNQPQHF
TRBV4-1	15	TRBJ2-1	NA	CASTPVSGPYNEQFF
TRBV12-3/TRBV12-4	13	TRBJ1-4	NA	CASRLTTNEKLFF
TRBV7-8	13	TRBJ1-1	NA	CASSPSYGAWSLF
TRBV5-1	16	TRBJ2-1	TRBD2	CASSPLAGGSYNEQFF
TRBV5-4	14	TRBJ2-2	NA	CASSLGGDTGELFF
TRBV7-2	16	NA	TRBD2	CASSLGASGGQETQYF
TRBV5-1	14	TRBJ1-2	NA	CASSRKEGGYGYTF
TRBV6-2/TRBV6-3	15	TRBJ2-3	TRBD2	CASYPRGGPTDTQYF
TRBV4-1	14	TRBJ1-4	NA	CASSQDPSFEELFF
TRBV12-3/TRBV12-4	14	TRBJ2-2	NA	CASSFGGGTGELFF
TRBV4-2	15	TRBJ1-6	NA	CASSQQGGRGSPLHF
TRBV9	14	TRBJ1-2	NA	CASSGGGGDYGYTF
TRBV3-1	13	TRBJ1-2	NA	CASSQAGGSGYTF
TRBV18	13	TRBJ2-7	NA	CASSPVNSYEQYF
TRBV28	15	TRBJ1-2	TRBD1	CASSSLPDRGDGYTF
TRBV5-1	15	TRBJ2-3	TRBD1	CASSSTGGPADTQYF
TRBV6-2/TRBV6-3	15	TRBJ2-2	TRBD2	CASTPGGRDTGELFF
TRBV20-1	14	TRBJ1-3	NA	CSAREGGYGNTIYF
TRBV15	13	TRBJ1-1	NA	CATRLGTNTEAFF
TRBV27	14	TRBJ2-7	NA	CASSLMASTYEQYF
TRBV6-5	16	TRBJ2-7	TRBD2	CASSYSMGTSGAEQYF
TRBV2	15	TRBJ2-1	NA	CANDLLRSSYNEQFF
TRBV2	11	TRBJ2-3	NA	CASTSTDTQYF
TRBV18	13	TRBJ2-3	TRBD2	CASWRESTDTQYF
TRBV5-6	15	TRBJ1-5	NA	CASSLWGHSNQPQHF
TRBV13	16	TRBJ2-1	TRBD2	CASSLDARETDNEQFF
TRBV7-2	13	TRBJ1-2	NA	CASSLDEGRGYTF
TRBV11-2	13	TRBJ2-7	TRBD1	CASSLDRGREQYF
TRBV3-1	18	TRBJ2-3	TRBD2	CASSQGGTSGWGTDTQYF